This record covers a single T cell receptor beta chain. Its antigen is undetermined. 60 Vbeta and 13 Jbeta primers were used in PCR. Data came from immunoSEQ multiplex PCR; TCRdb stores just in-frame clones and leaves some out. The sample records about 85,000 clones, 80% being singletons. The germline gives CDR1 MNHEY, CDR2 SVGAGI. V was trimmed by 4 bases and J by 4 bases, leaving 17 bases between them. The CDR3 length is 16 residues. This entry comes from a study of cytomegalovirus exposure and HLA in healthy donors. General study results and limits: As a later analysis showed, a missense DCLRE1C variant was linked to trimming of TCR beta V- and J-genes. In vitro experiments confirmed that three CMV-associated chains were specific for CMV antigens.

This TCR was recovered from a woman aged 45-65 years in good health and CMV-seropositive. The gene calls are TRBV6-5 and TRBJ2-1; D is unclear. The sequencing input was PBMCs. The CDR3 DNA sequence: TGTGCCAGCAGTTCCGTAGGCGGAAAACGGTACAATGAGCAGTTCTTC. Protein: CASSSVGGKRYNEQFF.